Shown below are 25 T cell receptor beta chains from a single sample sequenced in a study of blood T cells in healthy people across ages. Primed by a sample-barcoded 5' primer and a J-beta primer mix, a second PCR proceeded for roughly 7 to 12 cycles. TCRdb called the 5' RACE reads again in MiXCR, with one record for every CDR3 protein. The sample includes over 1.5 million distinct CDR3 sequences, around half of them seen just once. The sample comprised blood. The receptors originated from a woman aged 40 to 50 in good health.

The chain uses TRBV11-2 and TRBJ2-1, with 9 bases fitting TRBD2. V lost 5 bases to trimming and J lost 5 bases; unmatched junction nucleotides: 7. Germline assignment: CDR1 SGHAT and CDR2 FQNNGV. This CDR3 is built from 15 residues. CDR3 nucleotides: TGTGCCAGCAGCACCCTAGCGGGGCCTCACAATGAGCAGTTCTTC. Its translation: CASSTLAGPHNEQFF.

The rearrangement uses TRBV6-2 or TRBV6-3 and TRBJ2-1; 10 nucleotides agree with TRBD2. Germline V lookup: CDR1 MNHEY, CDR2 SVGEGT. The length of the CDR3 is 17 residues. The ends lost 2 bases at V and 7 bases at J; junction bases unmatched: 11. The CDR3 coding sequence is TGTGCCAGCAGTTACATGGCTAGCGGGGGTCTCTTTAATGAGCAGTTCTTC. It yields the protein CASSYMASGGLFNEQFF.

This clonotype was detected only once. The CDR3 DNA is TGTGCCAGCAGTTCCCCTGGGGGGGCGGAAGAAAAACTGTTTTTT. This gives the protein CASSSPGGAEEKLFF. This sequence joins TRBV25-1 and TRBJ1-4, with TRBD1 as a possible D gene (6 bases). V lost 5 bases and J lost 8, with 18 bases in between. CDR1 and CDR2 (germline): MGHDK, SYGVNS. This CDR3 spans 15 amino acids. Full variable domain (missing parts from reference TRBV25-1 and TRBJ1-4): EADIYQTPRYLVIGTGKKITLECSQTMGHDKMYWYQQDPGMELHLIHYSYGVNSTEKGDLSSESTVSRIRTEHFPLTLESARPSHTSQYLCASSSPGGAEEKLFFGSGTQLSVL.

This sequence joins TRBV28 and TRBJ2-1; 10 nucleotides line up with TRBD1. V shed 4 bases and J 6 bases; nucleotides not matched to a gene: 9. Germline V gene data show CDR1 as MDHEN and CDR2 as SYDVKM. This CDR3 comprises 16 residues. The CDR3 here is CASSSPGQGIGNEQFF. The CDR3 nucleotides are TGTGCCAGCAGTTCTCCGGGACAGGGGATCGGCAATGAGCAGTTCTTC.

This clonotype was observed a handful of times. V usage is TRBV12-3 or TRBV12-4 and J usage is TRBJ2-5, with 15 bases identical to TRBD2. The V segment lost 5 bases and the J segment 0 bases; nucleotides outside the gene matches: 4. The CDR3 length is 17 residues. The CDR3 is CASSPGLAGGNQETQYF. As DNA, the CDR3 is TGTGCCAGCAGTCCGGGACTAGCGGGGGGAAACCAAGAGACCCAGTACTTC.

The J gene is TRBJ1-2, the V gene TRBV5-1; D is unclear. There are 14 residues in the CDR3. Germline CDR1 is SGHRS and CDR2 is YFSETQ. The germline V and J ends were trimmed by 4 bases and 2 bases, with 12 bases remaining between them. CDR3: CASSPSAPNYGYTF. CDR3 bases: TGCGCCAGCAGCCCGTCGGCACCGAACTATGGCTACACCTTC.

The chain has TRBV7-2 and TRBJ2-2, with D possibly TRBD1 on 6 matching bases. Trimming shortened V by 1 base and J by 8 bases, and 17 bases separated the two germline ends. The germline CDR1 and CDR2 sequences are SGHTA and FQGNSA. This CDR3 comprises 16 residues. The CDR3 coding sequence is TGTGCCAGCAGCTTAGTGGCGACAGGCGTTTCAGGGGAGCTGTTTTTT. Protein sequence: CASSLVATGVSGELFF.

The chain uses TRBV6-2 or TRBV6-3 and TRBJ1-5; 9 nucleotides agree with TRBD1. The J segment lost 6 bases and the V segment lost 6 bases, leaving 9 bases of the junction unmatched. Germline V gene data show CDR1 as MNHEY and CDR2 as SVGEGT. This CDR3 comprises 15 residues. The chain's CDR3 is CASRTGQGIIQPQHF. CDR3 nucleotide sequence: TGTGCCAGCAGAACCGGACAGGGGATCATTCAGCCCCAGCATTTT.

This clonotype occurred a few times. The V and J genes are TRBV6-4 and TRBJ2-5; tentatively, D is TRBD1 or TRBD2 (5 bases each). Trimming pared 3 bases from V and 4 bases from J, leaving 18 bases between. The CDR3 contains 16 residues. CDR1 is MRHNA, CDR2 SNTAGT, per germline. The CDR3 coding sequence is TGTGCCAGCAGTGATGGTCGGGGCAGGGACCGAGAGACCCAGTACTTC. Translation gives CASSDGRGRDRETQYF.

The chain carries TRBV29-1 and TRBJ2-6, with D tentatively TRBD2 (5 bases). Germline CDR1 reads SQVTM; CDR2 reads ANQGSEA. This CDR3 has 17 residues. Trimming shortened V by 4 bases and J by 0 bases, and 16 bases separated the two germline ends. The chain's CDR3 is CSVGVGRDYSGANVLTF. CDR3 bases: TGCAGCGTTGGAGTGGGCCGTGACTACTCTGGGGCCAACGTCCTGACTTTC.

This clonotype was seen at least ten times. The V and J genes are TRBV7-3 and TRBJ2-6; D unresolved. The CDR3 length is 11 residues. The V end was cut by 6 bases, the J end by 9 bases, with 6 bases between. Germline loops: CDR1 SGHTA, CDR2 FQGTGA. CDR3 region: CASREGNVLTF. In nucleotides, the CDR3 is TGTGCCAGCAGGGAAGGCAACGTCCTGACTTTC. Drawing the rest from reference TRBV7-3 and TRBJ2-6, the complete variable domain is GAGVSQTPSNKVTEKGKYVELRCDPISGHTALYWYRQSLGQGPEFLIYFQGTGAADDSGLPNDRFFAVRPEGSVSTLKIQRTERGDSAVYLCASREGNVLTFGAGSRLTVL.

This clonotype was observed a few times. J is TRBJ2-7 and V is TRBV7-2; TRBD2 matches 7 bases. CDR1 and CDR2 from the germline V gene are SGHTA and FQGNSA. This CDR3 region has 15 residues. V trimming: 5 bases; J trimming: 2 bases; junction bases outside the gene matches: 9. The CDR3 DNA reads as TGTGCCAGCAGCCCAGCGACTAGCACGGCCTACGAGCAGTACTTC. Translation: CASSPATSTAYEQYF.

The chain has TRBV6-6 and TRBJ2-4; D remains unclear. Germline CDR1 is MNHNY and CDR2 is SVGAGI (reference sequence). The CDR3 loop spans 13 amino acids. V gave up 2 bases and J gave up 5 bases, with 7 bases separating them. The CDR3 loop reads CASSYTDENIQYF. In DNA form, the CDR3 reads TGTGCCAGCAGTTACACAGATGAAAACATTCAGTACTTC.

This rearrangement joins TRBV20-1 to TRBJ2-5; D might be TRBD2 (6 bases). CDR1 DFQATT and CDR2 SNEGSKA come from the germline V gene (reference sequence). The V gene lost 5 bases and the J gene lost 5 bases, with 18 bases spanning the gap. The CDR3 has 14 residues. DNA for the CDR3: TGCAGTGCTCCCCAACTAGCTAATTGGGAGACCCAGTACTTC. Translated: CSAPQLANWETQYF.

The V call is TRBV24-1, the J call TRBJ1-1; the match to TRBD1 covers 9 bases. The trim removed 3 bases at V and 8 bases at J, leaving 6 bases unmatched. Germline loops: CDR1 KGHDR, CDR2 SFDVKD. The CDR3 has 14 amino acids. CDR3 bases: TGTGCCACCAGTGATCCAACAGGGGGCGGGGAAGCTTTCTTT. Encoded protein: CATSDPTGGGEAFF.

V usage is TRBV20-1 and J usage is TRBJ1-5; TRBD1 is a possible D gene (5 bases). The germline V gene encodes CDR1 DFQATT and CDR2 SNEGSKA (reference sequence). This CDR3 is built from 13 residues. Trimming took 5 bases from V and 4 from J, leaving 12 bases between them. As DNA, the CDR3 is TGCAGTGCTCCGGCAGGGATTAATCAGCCCCAGCATTTT. Translated: CSAPAGINQPQHF.

The V call is TRBV6-5, the J call TRBJ2-7; either TRBD1 or TRBD2 may fit D (5 bases each). The DNA end is more similar to TRBJ2-5, so the J call may be wrong. Germline CDR1 reads MNHEY; CDR2 reads SVGAGI. The CDR3 length is 15 residues. As DNA, the CDR3 is TGTGCCAGCAGCGGGACGCCTCGGTTGGGAGAGACCCAGTACTTC. This codes for CASSGTPRLGETQYF.

This chain connects TRBV5-5 to TRBJ2-7, with no clear D. CDR3 length: 14 amino acids. Germline values: CDR1 SGHKS, CDR2 YYEKEE (reference sequence). V was pared by 1 base and J by 0 bases, with 8 bases between. The CDR3 coding sequence is TGTGCCAGCAGCTTGCCCCGGATCTCCTACGAGCAGTACTTC. This sequence encodes CASSLPRISYEQYF. Full variable domain (remainder filled in from reference TRBV5-5 and TRBJ2-7): DAGVTQSPTHLIKTRGQQVTLRCSPISGHKSVSWYQQVLGQGPQFIFQYYEKEERGRGNFPDRFSARQFPNYSSELNVNALLLGDSALYLCASSLPRISYEQYFGPGTRLTVT.

The rearrangement uses TRBV11-2 and TRBJ2-7; D is undetermined. The germline V and J ends were trimmed by 7 bases and 3 bases, with 10 bases remaining between them. CDR1 SGHAT and CDR2 FQNNGV come from the germline V gene. The CDR3 contains 12 residues. The CDR3 coding sequence is TGTGCCAGCACCATGACATTCTACGAGCAGTACTTC. Translation: CASTMTFYEQYF.

This clonotype was counted once. This rearrangement joins TRBV10-3 to TRBJ1-4; tentative D call: TRBD1 (5 bases). The V and J ends lost 0 bases and 5 bases respectively, with 10 bases between them. CDR3 length: 15 amino acids. Germline V lookup: CDR1 ENHRY, CDR2 SYGVKD. The CDR3 DNA sequence: TGTGCCATCAGTGAGTCAGGGGCCCTAAATGAAAAACTGTTTTTT. Amino acid sequence: CAISESGALNEKLFF.

V gene TRBV12-5 combines with J gene TRBJ2-1, with 7 bases identical to TRBD1. The better agreement between TRBJ2-7 and the DNA end casts doubt on the J call. The germline CDR1 and CDR2 sequences are LGHNT and FRNRAP. The CDR3 has 16 residues. As DNA, the CDR3 is TGTGCTAGTGGTAAAATACAGGGGCCAGCCTACAATGAGCAGTACTTC. Amino acid sequence: CASGKIQGPAYNEQYF.

This clonotype was picked up a small number of times. The CDR3 protein is CSVQRLAEVPGPQYF. CDR3 DNA: TGCAGTGTCCAGAGGCTAGCGGAGGTTCCGGGACCCCAGTACTTC. The chain recombines TRBV20-1 with TRBJ2-5, with TRBD2 matching 7 bases. V gave up 7 bases and J gave up 9 bases; unmatched junction bases: 20. The CDR3 consists of 15 residues. CDR1 and CDR2 (germline): DFQATT, SNEGSKA (reference sequence).

The CDR3 DNA follows: TGCGCCAGCAGCCAACACCCAAGGGGTCGAGAGACCCAGTACTTC. It encodes CASSQHPRGRETQYF. The gene calls are TRBV4-3 and TRBJ2-5, with TRBD1 as a possible D gene (5 bases). CDR1 is LGHNA, CDR2 YSLEER, per germline. V lost 2 bases and J 4 bases, leaving 14 bases between the germline ends. The CDR3 runs 15 residues.

The chain carries TRBV7-9 and TRBJ1-1; maybe TRBD1 (5 bases). This CDR3 has 14 residues. The V gene's germline CDR1 is SEHNR and CDR2 FQNEAQ (reference sequence). V lost 0 bases and J 8 bases, leaving 13 bases between the germline ends. CDR3 sequence reads: CASSLAGGGAEAFF. As DNA, the CDR3 is TGTGCCAGCAGCTTAGCGGGAGGCGGGGCGGAAGCTTTCTTT.

V usage is TRBV4-1 and J usage is TRBJ2-1, with 7 bases lining up with TRBD1. The V segment lost 4 bases and the J segment 14 bases; nucleotides outside the gene matches: 5. From germline, CDR1 is MGHRA and CDR2 YSYEKL. This CDR3 comprises 11 residues. The CDR3 sequence: CASSPGTEKFF. CDR3 DNA sequence: TGCGCCAGCAGCCCGGGGACAGAAAAGTTCTTC.